The T cell receptor (beta chain) described here comes from a study of cytomegalovirus exposure and HLA in healthy donors. The study, taken as a whole, reports: Subsequent analysis revealed that first-cohort TCR clusters tended to co-occur in the 130 or so validation repertoires.

TCRdb's table, derived via immunoSEQ multiplex PCR, lists solely in-frame clones and lacks some. This sample yields 100,000 to 150,000 clones, of which around 96% are seen a single time; about 1.8% belongs to the top ten. Between the trimmed V and J ends, which lost 1 base and 7 bases, there was a span of 8 bases. The V gene's germline CDR1 is KGHSH and CDR2 LQKENI. The CDR3 runs 13 residues. Worth noting for this clone: Antigen: not known.

Sequenced input: PBMCs. This TCR derives from a man younger than 35 in good health and CMV-seronegative. This rearrangement joins TRBV18 to TRBJ1-3; no firm D call. The CDR3 DNA is TGTGCCAGCTCACCACGCGGCAGCAACACCATATATTTT. Translation gives CASSPRGSNTIYF.